Listed below are T cell receptor beta chains from one sample, sequenced in a study of blood T cell repertoires in COVID-19. Using immunoSEQ multiplex PCR, the repertoire was profiled, and TCRdb retains in-frame clones only, with some absent. The sample lists roughly 60,000 clones, 75% to 90% occurring once. Input material: peripheral blood. These receptors were collected from a human donor with acute or convalescent COVID-19. The donor label of this sample is uncertain. The CDR3 runs from the conserved cysteine through the conserved F or W. The D gene is left open where the match is weak. Size values are once, few and many counts, or a class for expanded clones, and some rows have none.

>.|.|TRBV5-1|TRBJ1-4
TGCGCCAGCAGCTTGGGAGGGTCCAGCGGGTCGGATGAAAAACTGTTTTTT
CASSLGGSSGSDEKLFF
>.|.|TRBV6-4|TRBJ2-3
TGTGCCAGCAGTGCTACCGGAGATACGCAGTATTTT
CASSATGDTQYF
>TRBD1|.|TRBV18|TRBJ2-7
TGTGCCAGCTCACTTCTCGGACAGGAGGCCTACGAGCAGTACTTC
CASSLLGQEAYEQYF
>.|.|TRBV7-6|TRBJ2-3
TGTGCCAGCAGCCACCTCGAGAGGCGCACAGATACGCAGTATTTT
CASSHLERRTDTQYF
>TRBD1|.|TRBV5-1|TRBJ1-1
TGCGCCAGCAGCTCGGGACAGCGGGAGAAAGCTTTCTTT
CASSSGQREKAFF
>TRBD2|.|TRBV5-1|TRBJ2-6
TGCGCCAGCAGCCCGTCTAGCGGGGGCACTGGGGCCAACGTCCTGACTTTC
CASSPSSGGTGANVLTF
>.|.|TRBV5-8|TRBJ1-5
TGTGCCAGCAGGACCAAAGGGGATCAGCCCCAGCATTTT
CASRTKGDQPQHF
>.|.|TRBV11-3|TRBJ2-7
TGTGCCAGCAGCCTAGGATCCGGCTACGAGCAGTACTTC
CASSLGSGYEQYF
>.|few|TRBV6-1|TRBJ1-2
TGTGCCAGCAGTGAAGTGTTGGACAGCATGTGGGGCTACACCTTC
CASSEVLDSMWGYTF
>TRBD1|once|TRBV12-3/TRBV12-4|TRBJ1-5
TGTGCCAGCAGTATACAGGGGCAGCCCCAGCATTTT
CASSIQGQPQHF
>.|.|TRBV7-9|TRBJ1-1
TGTGCCAGCAGCCGTGTCGAGGGGAACACTGAAGCTTTCTTT
CASSRVEGNTEAFF
>TRBD2|.|TRBV27|TRBJ2-7
TGTGCCAGCAGTACCCTACTAGCGGGATCCTACGAGCAGTACTTC
CASSTLLAGSYEQYF
>TRBD2|.|TRBV2|TRBJ2-2
TGTGCCACCCTTCCGGGACTAGCGAACACCGGGGAGCTGTTTTTT
CATLPGLANTGELFF
>TRBD2|.|TRBV10-1|TRBJ2-3
TGCGCCAGCAGTGAGTTTGGCGGGGGGTCTTCAGATACGCAGTATTTT
CASSEFGGGSSDTQYF
>.|.|TRBV4-2|TRBJ2-7
TGTGCCAGCAGCCCTGACCTTACAGGGTACGAGCAGTACTTC
CASSPDLTGYEQYF
>TRBD1|.|TRBV6-5|TRBJ1-2
TGTGCCAGCACCGCGGGACAGTATGGCTACACCTTC
CASTAGQYGYTF
>.|.|TRBV27|TRBJ2-1
TGTGCCAGCAGTTTAAGGGGGACCTACAATGAGCAGTTCTTC
CASSLRGTYNEQFF
>.|once|TRBV11-2|TRBJ2-3
TGTGCCAGCAGCCCCTCCACAGGCACAGATACGCAGTATTTT
CASSPSTGTDTQYF
>.|.|TRBV11-2|TRBJ1-2
TGTGCCAGCAGCTTAGTGCCCGGGTCCTATGGCTACACCTTC
CASSLVPGSYGYTF
>TRBD1|.|TRBV6-1|TRBJ1-2
TGTGCCAGCAGTGAAGTTGGGACAGGGTGGGGGGCAGCCACTAAGAACTATGGCTACACCTTC
CASSEVGTGWGAATKNYGYTF
>.|.|TRBV10-3|TRBJ1-1
TGTGCCACGAGGAGGTCTGAGAGCACTGAAGCTTTCTTT
CATRRSESTEAFF
>.|.|TRBV28|TRBJ2-7
TGTGCCAGCAGTTCGGGGGATAGAGACGAGCAGTACTTC
CASSSGDRDEQYF
>TRBD2|.|TRBV10-3|TRBJ2-7
TGTGCCATCAGATCCGGGACTAGTTCATACGAGCAGTACTTC
CAIRSGTSSYEQYF
>TRBD1|.|TRBV9|TRBJ1-5
TGTGCCAGCAGCGTAAAAAAAGGGACACAGGGGAGAGGTCAGCCCCAGCATTTT
CASSVKKGTQGRGQPQHF
>.|.|TRBV18|TRBJ1-1
TGTGCCAGCTCACCCCTAGGACAGCCGAACACTGAAGCTTTCTTT
CASSPLGQPNTEAFF
>.|.|TRBV11-2|TRBJ2-7
TGTGCCAGCAGCCATGACAGCATCTCCTACGAGCAGTACTTC
CASSHDSISYEQYF
>.|.|TRBV6-6|TRBJ2-5
TGTGCCAGCAGACCTGGACAGCTCCAAGAGACCCAGTACTTC
CASRPGQLQETQYF
>TRBD2|.|TRBV6-5|TRBJ2-3
TGTGCCAGCAGTTACTCCCCTAGCGGAAGCACAGATACGCAGTATTTT
CASSYSPSGSTDTQYF
>.|.|TRBV19|TRBJ2-5
TGTGCCAGTAGTATAGACGGGAAATTAGAGACCCAGTACTTC
CASSIDGKLETQYF
>TRBD2|.|TRBV19|TRBJ2-1
TGTGCCAGTAGTACCAAAACTAGCGGAGGATACAATGAGCAGTTCTTC
CASSTKTSGGYNEQFF
>.|.|TRBV7-8|TRBJ2-5
TGTGCCAGCAGCTTCCGGCAGGTACAAGAGACCCAGTACTTC
CASSFRQVQETQYF
>TRBD2|.|TRBV7-3|TRBJ2-1
TGTGCCAGCATCCCGAACCCGGGACTAGCGGGAGTTCAAGAGCAGTTCTTC
CASIPNPGLAGVQEQFF
>.|once|TRBV5-1|TRBJ2-2
TGCGCCAGCAGCTCCACTCAGGGGAGCGGGGAGCTGTTTTTT
CASSSTQGSGELFF
>.|once|TRBV19|TRBJ2-2
TGTGCCAGTAGTATAATTGAGGCGAACACCGGGGAGCTGTTTTTT
CASSIIEANTGELFF
>.|.|TRBV7-2|TRBJ1-5
TGTGCCAGCAGCCCTGTGAGCAGCAATCAGCCCCAGCATTTT
CASSPVSSNQPQHF
>TRBD1|.|TRBV18|TRBJ1-5
TGTGCCAGCTCAGCGGCCGGGACAGGGAATCAGCCCCAGCATTTT
CASSAAGTGNQPQHF
>TRBD1|.|TRBV30|TRBJ2-1
TGTGCCTGGGACAGGGGAACCAACAATGTGCAGTTCTTC
CAWDRGTNNVQFF
>TRBD2|.|TRBV5-1|TRBJ2-7
TGCGCCAGCAGCCCCGGGACTAGCGGGTTCGACGAGCAGTACTTC
CASSPGTSGFDEQYF
>.|few|TRBV3-1/TRBV3-2|TRBJ1-2
TGTGCCAGCAGCCAAGATCATCAGGCGAACTATGGCTACACCTTC
CASSQDHQANYGYTF
>.|.|TRBV9|TRBJ2-1
TGTGCCAGCAGCCTCTCAGCTGGGGCGGGGAACAATGGGCAGTTCTTC
CASSLSAGAGNNGQFF
>.|.|TRBV19|TRBJ1-1
TGTGCCAGTAGTATGCGTACAGGGCTGAGAACTGAAGCTTTCTTT
CASSMRTGLRTEAFF
>.|.|TRBV3-1/TRBV3-2|TRBJ2-1
TGTGCCAGCAGCCAACGATCGTCTAACTCCTACAATGAGCAGTTCTTC
CASSQRSSNSYNEQFF
>.|.|TRBV19|TRBJ2-2
TGTGCCAGTAGTATCTATAGTCCCGGGGAGCTGTTTTTT
CASSIYSPGELFF
>TRBD1|.|TRBV15|TRBJ1-4
TGTGCCACCAGCAGAGGCACAGGGGGGCGGGAAAAACTGTTTTTT
CATSRGTGGREKLFF
>.|.|TRBV12-3/TRBV12-4|TRBJ1-5
TGTGCCAGCAGTTTGGAGCGCAATCAGCCCCAGCATTTT
CASSLERNQPQHF